This T cell receptor (beta chain) was recorded in a study of blood T cell repertoires in COVID-19. Study-level background: Samples of COVID-19 (acute and convalescent) were obtained from the United States, Italy and Spain. The cDNA or gDNA used as material had been derived from T cells, B-cell-depleted T cells, or PBMCs.

V lost 0 bases and J lost 2, with 15 bases in between. The CDR3 is 17 residues long. Germline CDR1 and CDR2: LNHNV and YYDKDF (reference sequence). Sequencing was performed with immunoSEQ multiplex PCR; in TCRdb, only in-frame clones are kept and a portion is missing. The sample holds approximately 73,000 clones, around nine tenths seen once. Sequences were obtained from peripheral blood. The sequence was collected from a woman aged 60-75 years with acute or convalescent COVID-19. The chain links TRBV15 to TRBJ2-3, with D possibly TRBD1 on 6 matching bases. The CDR3 reads CATSRDITGFNTDTQYF. DNA of the CDR3: TGTGCCACCAGCAGAGATATTACAGGGTTTAACACAGATACGCAGTATTTT.